This T cell receptor beta chain derives from a study of T cell responses to AZD1222 COVID-19 vaccine. The protocol was immunoSEQ multiplex PCR, while the TCRdb copy is restricted to in-frame clones and leaves out a portion. The specimen's table records 150,000 or so clones. The CDR3 spans 16 residues. Germline values: CDR1 LGHNA, CDR2 YSLEER. With 2 bases removed from V and 7 bases from J, the gap between germline ends came to 17 bases. The receptor comes from an adult in good health. The chain couples TRBV4-3 to TRBJ1-4; possible D gene TRBD1, 5 bases. The sample taken for sequencing was peripheral blood. DNA of the CDR3: TGCGCCAGCAGCCAAACCCGGGCCGGGGACGGTGAAAAACTGTTTTTT. Its translation is CASSQTRAGDGEKLFF.